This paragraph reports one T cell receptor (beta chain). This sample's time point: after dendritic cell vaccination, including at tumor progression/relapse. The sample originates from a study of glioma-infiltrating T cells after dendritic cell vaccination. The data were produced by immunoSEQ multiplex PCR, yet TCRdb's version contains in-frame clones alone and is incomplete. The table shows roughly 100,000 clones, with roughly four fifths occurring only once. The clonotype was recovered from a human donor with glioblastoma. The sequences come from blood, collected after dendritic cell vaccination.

CDR3 in DNA: TGTGCCAGCAGCGCGCGACAGGGATCCTACAATGAGCAGTTCTTC. Translation: CASSARQGSYNEQFF. This chain connects TRBV11-2 to TRBJ2-1; the match to TRBD1 covers 7 bases. V was pared by 5 bases and J by 1 base, with 5 bases of the junction left unmatched. The CDR3 length is 15 residues. The germline V gene has CDR1 SGHAT and CDR2 FQNNGV.